This TCR beta chain was obtained from a study of cytomegalovirus exposure and HLA in healthy donors. The study, taken as a whole, reports: Under in vitro conditions, a few CMV-associated chains were confirmed as specific for CMV antigens. Cytomegalovirus-associated TCR beta chains were listed, numbering under 200. A later analysis linked a missense DCLRE1C variant to TCR beta V- and J-gene trimming.

In regard to this clone: Antigen: not known.

This PCR relied on a set of 60 Vbeta primers and 13 Jbeta primers. Method: immunoSEQ multiplex PCR; TCRdb's copy keeps in-frame clones and lacks some. The sample lists 150,000 to 200,000 clones; around 63% were seen once. This TCR came from a woman younger than 30 in good health and CMV-seropositive. Sequenced material: PBMCs.

CDR3: CASSSNPSANSPLHF. DNA of the CDR3: TGTGCCAGCAGCTCAAACCCTTCAGCGAATTCACCCCTCCACTTT. This chain uses TRBV5-4 with TRBJ1-6; D is uncertain. The CDR3 is made up of 15 amino acids. Germline V lookup: CDR1 SGHNT, CDR2 YYREEE (reference sequence). V was pared by 3 bases and J by 7 bases, with 14 bases between.